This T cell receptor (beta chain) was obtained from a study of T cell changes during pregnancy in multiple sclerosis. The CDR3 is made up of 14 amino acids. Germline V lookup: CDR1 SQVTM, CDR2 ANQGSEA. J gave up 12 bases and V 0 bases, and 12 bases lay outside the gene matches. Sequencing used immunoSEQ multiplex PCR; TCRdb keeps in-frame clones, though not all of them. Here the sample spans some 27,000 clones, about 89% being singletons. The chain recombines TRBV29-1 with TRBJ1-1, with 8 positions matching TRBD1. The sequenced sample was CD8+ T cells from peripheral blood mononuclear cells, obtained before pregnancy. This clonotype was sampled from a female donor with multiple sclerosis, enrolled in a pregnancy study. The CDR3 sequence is CSVEDPGQGLGTFF. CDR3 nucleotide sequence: TGCAGCGTTGAAGATCCAGGACAGGGATTAGGTACTTTCTTT. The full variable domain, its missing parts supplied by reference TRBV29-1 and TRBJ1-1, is SAVISQKPSRDICQRGTSLTIQCQVDSQVTMMFWYRQQPGQSLTLIATANQGSEATYESGFVIDKFPISRPNLTFSTLTVSNMSPEDSSIYLCSVEDPGQGLGTFFGQGTRLTVV.